Listed below are T cell receptor beta chains from one sample, sequenced in a study of regulatory dendritic cells for organ transplantation. Here immunoSEQ multiplex PCR was the method, and the copy in TCRdb shows in-frame clones only, minus some. The sample lists more than 15,000 clones, roughly 80% occurring once. Antigens of these TCRs are unknown. Source material: memory CD4+ T cells from blood cultured with regulatory dendritic cells. The receptors here all came from a human donor in good health. The conserved cysteine and the conserved F or W are not part of the CDR3 here. Each record gives: CDR3 protein, V gene, J gene.

ASSLSLPGQGNEQF	TRBV27	TRBJ2-1
ASSPQTGISYEQY	TRBV7-2	TRBJ2-7
AISGSKGTDPYEQY	TRBV10-3	TRBJ2-7
ASSQPPGLGPVGNTGELF	TRBV4-3	TRBJ2-2
SVDGAYYEQY	TRBV29-1	TRBJ2-7
ASSFRNTGELF	TRBV7-2	TRBJ2-2
ASSLAGQYGYT	TRBV5-6	TRBJ1-2
ASSSGTRYEQF	TRBV5-4	TRBJ2-1
ASSDHWTEAF	TRBV7-8	TRBJ1-1
ASSLTASYNEQF	TRBV7-9	TRBJ2-1
ASSSRTTSGTYEQY	TRBV11-2	TRBJ2-7
ASSPRESGTDTQY	TRBV5-4	TRBJ2-3
SVEDQTGSNQPQH	TRBV29-1	TRBJ1-5
SALEAYEQY	TRBV20-1	TRBJ2-7
AISENRGPYEQY	TRBV10-3	TRBJ2-7
ASRNQGQVSYEQY	TRBV10-2	TRBJ2-7
ASSQDGLRGYETTNNEQF	TRBV4-3	TRBJ2-1
ASSDSGVGPQH	TRBV6-6	TRBJ1-5
ASSVILKAF	TRBV5-8	TRBJ1-1
ASSNRDGAYEQY	TRBV19	TRBJ2-7
ASREGAETQY	TRBV28	TRBJ2-5
ASSRSTPAGELF	TRBV11-3	TRBJ2-2
ASSQGISDTQY	TRBV14	TRBJ2-3
ASSQGRAGIEQY	TRBV4-2	TRBJ2-7
ASSPYGEQETQY	TRBV18	TRBJ2-5
ASSQDAPGRYGYT	TRBV4-3	TRBJ1-2
ASSQASADEKLF	TRBV14	TRBJ1-4
ASSEFGRANTEAF	TRBV6-1	TRBJ1-1
ASSLGPGATYEQY	TRBV7-3	TRBJ2-7
ASSLLGFGDTQY	TRBV7-8	TRBJ2-3
ASSLKGRGYEQY	TRBV27	TRBJ2-7
ASSVGDGTSGNTIY	TRBV9	TRBJ1-3
ASSSQGLSYEQY	TRBV5-4	TRBJ2-7
ASSLNYEQY	TRBV7-9	TRBJ2-7
ASTHGGDYVKEQY	TRBV6-5	TRBJ2-7
ASSLLGVNEQF	TRBV7-3	TRBJ2-1
ASSLDRGNSPLH	TRBV19	TRBJ1-6
ASSFPRWGGLTGELF	TRBV7-9	TRBJ2-2
ASSLTVKTQY	TRBV7-8	TRBJ2-5
ASSLAQQGEKLF	TRBV7-9	TRBJ1-4
AWSVGTYKAF	TRBV30	TRBJ1-1
ARSLEMGVAYEQY	TRBV5-3	TRBJ2-7
ASSTGTSREQF	TRBV7-9	TRBJ2-1
ASSQDQGPSGQPQH	TRBV4-3	TRBJ1-5
ASSATGTGAYEQY	TRBV6-5	TRBJ2-7
SAARDFGEDTQY	TRBV29-1	TRBJ2-3
ASSEEAGQVGQPQH	TRBV2	TRBJ1-5
ASSQQGLALETQY	TRBV16	TRBJ2-5